The 30 T cell receptor beta chains listed next were all sequenced from one sample in a study of PD-L1 blockade in urothelial cancer. Generated by immunoSEQ multiplex PCR, the TCRdb table keeps only in-frame clones and is missing some. The data hold about 50,000 clones, with about 81% observed a single time. Stated time point: pretreatment peripheral blood. Sample: PBMCs, taken around atezolizumab (anti-PD-L1) treatment. The receptors originated from a man between 65 and 85 years old with urothelial cancer.

A single count supports this clone. V usage is TRBV9 and J usage is TRBJ2-1; 8 bases are shared with TRBD1. Germline V lookup: CDR1 SGDLS, CDR2 YYNGEE. The CDR3 is 13 amino acids. V gave up 4 bases and J gave up 7 bases; unmatched junction bases: 4. CDR3 sequence: CASSPRGQNEQFF. The CDR3, as DNA: TGTGCCAGCAGCCCCAGGGGGCAGAATGAGCAGTTCTTC.

This sequence joins TRBV19 and TRBJ1-5; weak D call: TRBD1 (5 bases). The CDR3 has 16 amino acids. V was pared by 5 bases and J by 6 bases, with 20 bases between. Per germline, CDR1 LNHDA and CDR2 SQIVND (reference sequence). This CDR3 is CASSRQYGGTGQPQHF. CDR3 sequence (DNA): TGTGCCAGTAGTCGCCAGTACGGGGGGACCGGTCAGCCCCAGCATTTT.

This clone was counted a few times. V gene TRBV27 combines with J gene TRBJ2-3; D perhaps matches TRBD1 (6 bases). This CDR3 is 16 amino acids long. Germline CDR1 MNHEY, CDR2 SMNVEV (reference sequence). V was trimmed by 5 bases and J by 1 base, leaving 16 bases between them. The CDR3 DNA sequence: TGTGCCAGCAGTCCGCGCCTCAGGGGAGGCACAGATACGCAGTATTTT. Translating it yields CASSPRLRGGTDTQYF.

The CDR3 DNA reads as TGTGCCAGCAGCCCACAGGGGAGAGGCTACACCTTC. Translated: CASSPQGRGYTF. The chain couples TRBV7-9 to TRBJ1-2, with 7 bases fitting TRBD1. Germline V gene lookup returns CDR1 SEHNR and CDR2 FQNEAQ (reference sequence). With 5 bases clipped from V and 8 bases from J, the junction kept 5 bases outside the gene matches. This CDR3 comprises 12 residues.

The V and J genes are TRBV13 and TRBJ2-7, with D uncertain. CDR3 length equals 13 residues. The germline gives CDR1 PRHDT, CDR2 FYEKMQ (reference sequence). The V gene lost 5 bases and the J gene lost 3 bases, with 11 bases spanning the gap. The chain's CDR3 is CASSRRQVYEQYF. The CDR3 bases are TGTGCCAGCAGCCGGCGTCAGGTCTACGAGCAGTACTTC. Supplemented by reference TRBV13 and TRBJ2-7, the full variable domain reads AAGVIQSPRHLIKEKRETATLKCYPIPRHDTVYWYQQGPGQDPQFLISFYEKMQSDKGSIPDRFSAQQFSDYHSELNMSSLELGDSALYFCASSRRQVYEQYFGPGTRLTVT.

The chain combines TRBV4-3 with TRBJ1-5, with D uncertain. The germline V gene has CDR1 LGHNA and CDR2 YSLEER. The V gene lost 0 bases and the J gene lost 0 bases, with 6 bases spanning the gap. The CDR3 consists of 15 residues. CDR3 in amino acids: CASSQERVSNQPQHF. The CDR3 region has the DNA TGCGCCAGCAGCCAAGAGAGGGTTAGCAATCAGCCCCAGCATTTT.

This clone was found once. The chain carries TRBV7-2 and TRBJ2-7, with 9 nucleotides matching TRBD2. Germline-derived CDR1 and CDR2 are SGHTA and FQGNSA. The CDR3 has 17 residues. V lost 3 bases and J lost 5; bases outside the gene matches: 14. CDR3 sequence (DNA): TGTGCCAGCAGCTTGGCCCCGGGGGGCGGGGGGGCCAACGAGCAGTACTTC. Its translation: CASSLAPGGGGANEQYF.

This clone was counted only a few times. The chain uses TRBV5-6 and TRBJ2-7, with 9 bases that match TRBD1. The CDR3 runs 14 residues. The germline V gene encodes CDR1 SGHDT and CDR2 YYEEEE. V shed 3 bases and J 3 bases; nucleotides not matched to a gene: 4. CDR3 DNA sequence: TGTGCCAGCAGCTGGGGACAGGGTCGCTACGAGCAGTACTTC. Translation gives CASSWGQGRYEQYF.

This clone has only one observation. The chain couples TRBV7-1 to TRBJ2-1; TRBD2 matches at 9 bases. Being an ORF, TRBV7-1 has a function that is uncertain. Germline trimming cut 3 bases from V and 2 bases from J; bases unmatched to any gene: 29. The CDR3 is 24 residues long. CDR3 in DNA: TGTGCCAGCAGCTCCCCGGGCATTGCCAGCAGCTTAGTGGAGACTAGCGGACCCTACAATGAGCAGTTCTTC. Translated, it gives CASSSPGIASSLVETSGPYNEQFF.

This clone has only one observation. The V gene is TRBV6-5, the J gene TRBJ2-3; 7 bases are shared with TRBD2. This CDR3 has 14 residues. In germline, CDR1 is MNHEY, CDR2 SVGAGI. The junction had 2 bases not matched to a gene; V was cut back by 0 bases and J by 5 bases. The CDR3, as DNA: TGTGCCAGCAGTTACTCGGGCGGGAGAGATACGCAGTATTTT. Its translation: CASSYSGGRDTQYF.

V usage is TRBV11-2 and J usage is TRBJ2-3, with 12 bases that match TRBD2. Unmatched junction bases numbered 9, after V lost 4 bases and J lost 4 bases. This CDR3 is 17 amino acids long. Germline V CDR1 and CDR2: SGHAT, FQNNGV. The CDR3 region has the DNA TGTGCCAGCAGCTCACCCCCGACTAGCGGGAGATCAGATACGCAGTATTTT. It translates to CASSSPPTSGRSDTQYF.

The chain combines TRBV10-3 with TRBJ1-1, with D possibly being TRBD1 (5 bases). The CDR3 has 15 amino acids. From germline, CDR1 is ENHRY and CDR2 SYGVKD. The V and J ends lost 6 bases and 6 bases respectively, with 20 bases between them. The CDR3 coding sequence is TGTGCCATCAGAGTTATCGGGGGAGGTAACTCTGAAGCTTTCTTT. This codes for CAIRVIGGGNSEAFF.

This clone was picked up a small number of times. The V gene is TRBV29-1, the J gene TRBJ1-4; D gene ambiguous. V gave up 5 bases and J gave up 8 bases, with 15 bases separating them. The CDR3 is 13 residues long. Germline V lookup: CDR1 SQVTM, CDR2 ANQGSEA. The CDR3 DNA follows: TGCAGCGTTATGTTCGGAGCAAAAGAAAAACTGTTTTTT. Its protein product is CSVMFGAKEKLFF.

The CDR3: CASSPAGTGQETQYF. In nucleotides, the CDR3 is TGTGCCAGCAGTCCGGCCGGGACAGGCCAAGAGACCCAGTACTTC. This chain connects TRBV6-6 to TRBJ2-5, with 8 positions matching TRBD1. Germline CDR1 is MNHNY and CDR2 is SVGAGI (reference sequence). The CDR3 is 15 residues long. V gave up 5 bases and J gave up 1 base; unmatched junction bases: 6.

The chain combines TRBV9 with TRBJ2-2, with 11 bases that match TRBD1. The V and J ends lost 4 bases and 6 bases, in that order; junction bases with no gene match: 8. CDR3 length: 16 residues. Germline V gene data show CDR1 as SGDLS and CDR2 as YYNGEE. The chain's CDR3 is CASSISGTGGAGELFF. The CDR3 DNA reads as TGTGCCAGCAGCATCTCCGGGACAGGGGGGGCCGGGGAGCTGTTTTTT.

The chain joins TRBV30 to TRBJ1-5; 7 nucleotides agree with TRBD1. Trimming cost V 7 bases and J 5 bases; bases outside gene matches: 5. This CDR3 is built from 12 residues. Per the germline V gene, CDR1 is GTSNPN and CDR2 is SVGIG (reference sequence). DNA of the CDR3: TGTGCCTTCGACAGGGACCATCAGCCCCAGCATTTT. Its protein product is CAFDRDHQPQHF.

CDR3 sequence (DNA): TGTGCCTGGAGGCAGAGGGACAATCAGCCCCAGCATTTT. Amino acid sequence: CAWRQRDNQPQHF. The chain carries TRBV30 and TRBJ1-5, with unresolved D. The CDR3 length is 13 residues. Germline V gene data show CDR1 as GTSNPN and CDR2 as SVGIG (reference sequence). Trimming shortened V by 3 bases and J by 3 bases, and 9 bases separated the two germline ends. The full variable domain, in which reference TRBV30 and TRBJ1-5 provide the parts outside the CDR3, is SQTIHQWPATLVQPVGSPLSLECTVEGTSNPNLYWYRQAAGRGLQLLFYSVGIGQISSEVPQNLSASRPQDRQFILSSKKLLLSDSGFYLCAWRQRDNQPQHFGDGTRLSIL.

This sequence joins TRBV5-1 and TRBJ1-2; TRBD1 is a possible D gene (6 bases). The CDR3 is 16 residues long. V lost 4 bases and J 0 bases, leaving 16 bases between the germline ends. The V gene's germline CDR1 is SGHRS and CDR2 YFSETQ. The CDR3, as DNA: TGCGCCAGCAGCCCGGGGGGGACACAAACTAACTATGGCTACACCTTC. Protein product: CASSPGGTQTNYGYTF. The variable domain in full, with the rest retrieved from reference TRBV5-1 and TRBJ1-2, is KAGVTQTPRYLIKTRGQQVTLSCSPISGHRSVSWYQQTPGQGLQFLFEYFSETQRNKGNFPGRFSGRQFSNSRSEMNVSTLELGDSALYLCASSPGGTQTNYGYTFGSGTRLTVV.

The genes are TRBV11-2 and TRBJ2-5; 7 bases align to TRBD2. The CDR3 sequence is 15 residues long. The germline V gene encodes CDR1 SGHAT and CDR2 FQNNGV. V lost 6 bases and J lost 2; bases outside the gene matches: 9. The CDR3 nucleotides are TGTGCCAGCAGTTACAATCCTAGCGGACAAGAGACCCAGTACTTC. Protein sequence: CASSYNPSGQETQYF.

This clone was counted between two and nine times. The chain employs TRBV6-1 and TRBJ1-2, with TRBD1 identical over 7 bases. V was pared by 9 bases and J by 2 bases, with 3 bases of the junction left unmatched. There are 12 residues in the CDR3. From germline, CDR1 is MNHNS and CDR2 SASEGT. CDR3 sequence: CASRQGNYGYTF. CDR3 coding DNA: TGTGCCAGTCGACAGGGCAACTATGGCTACACCTTC.

The chain has TRBV27 and TRBJ1-5; TRBD1 matches 8 bases. This CDR3 is built from 18 residues. CDR1 and CDR2 from the germline V gene are MNHEY and SMNVEV (reference sequence). After removal of 7 bases from V and 4 bases from J, the junction contained 18 bases not matched to a gene. The CDR3 reads CASTSGQEITPGNQPQHF. DNA of the CDR3: TGTGCCAGCACCTCGGGACAGGAGATTACCCCCGGGAATCAGCCCCAGCATTTT.

This clone was counted once. This chain links TRBV27 with TRBJ2-7; D is unclear. The ends were cut back, 8 bases at V and 1 base at J, with 9 bases in the middle. Germline V CDR1 and CDR2: MNHEY, SMNVEV (reference sequence). The CDR3 spans 12 residues. The DNA of the CDR3 is TGTGCCAGCGGCAGGTCTTCCTACGAGCAGTACTTC. It is translated as CASGRSSYEQYF.

The chain carries TRBV10-3 and TRBJ2-7, with D tentatively TRBD2 (6 bases). Germline assignment: CDR1 ENHRY and CDR2 SYGVKD. The CDR3 contains 13 residues. V was trimmed by 0 bases and J by 7 bases, leaving 10 bases between them. The CDR3, as DNA: TGTGCCATCAGTGAGTCGACGGGGAGGGAGCAGTACTTC. Encoded protein: CAISESTGREQYF.

The V gene is TRBV7-6, the J gene TRBJ1-1, with 8 bases that match TRBD1. The germline V gene has CDR1 SGHVS and CDR2 FNYEAQ. V lost 5 bases to trimming and J lost 5 bases; unmatched junction nucleotides: 10. The CDR3 runs to 15 residues. CDR3 residues: CASSLFQGALTEAFF. For the CDR3, the DNA is TGTGCCAGCAGCCTTTTTCAGGGGGCGCTGACTGAAGCTTTCTTT. The entire variable domain, with the rest obtained from reference TRBV7-6 and TRBJ1-1, is as follows: GAGVSQSPRYKVTKRGQDVALRCDPISGHVSLYWYRQALGQGPEFLTYFNYEAQQDKSGLPNDRFSAERPEGSISTLTIQRTEQRDSAMYRCASSLFQGALTEAFFGQGTRLTVV.

V gene TRBV5-5 combines with J gene TRBJ1-5; no reliable D call. CDR1 is SGHKS and CDR2 is YYEKEE in the germline V gene (reference sequence). This CDR3 spans 13 amino acids. Deletions cut 1 base from V and 4 bases from J, with 6 bases between. The DNA for the CDR3 is TGTGCCAGCAGCTTGACACCAAATCAGCCCCAGCATTTT. Encoded protein: CASSLTPNQPQHF.

This chain joins TRBV7-2 and TRBJ2-1, with TRBD2 matching over 9 bases. The CDR3 covers 19 residues. Looked up from germline, CDR1 is SGHTA and CDR2 is FQGNSA. V lost 3 bases and J lost 0; bases outside the gene matches: 12. CDR3 in amino acids: CASSLPLASGAVSYNEQFF. As DNA, the CDR3 is TGTGCCAGCAGCTTGCCCTTAGCTAGCGGGGCCGTCTCCTACAATGAGCAGTTCTTC. Full variable domain (outside the CDR3, taken from reference TRBV7-2 and TRBJ2-1): GAGVSQSPSNKVTEKGKDVELRCDPISGHTALYWYRQSLGQGLEFLIYFQGNSAPDKSGLPSDRFSAERTGGSVSTLTIQRTQQEDSAVYLCASSLPLASGAVSYNEQFFGPGTRLTVL.

The V gene is TRBV7-9, the J gene TRBJ1-5; D is unclear. This CDR3 has 14 residues. V shed 4 bases and J shed 1 base, with 8 bases lying between them. CDR1 and CDR2 from the germline V gene are SEHNR and FQNEAQ (reference sequence). CDR3 residues: CASSSVVSNQPQHF. The CDR3 bases are TGTGCCAGCAGCTCCGTCGTCAGCAATCAGCCCCAGCATTTT.

V and J are TRBV18 and TRBJ1-5; 7 positions match TRBD1. The CDR3 sequence is 13 residues long. CDR1 and CDR2 (germline): KGHSH, LQKENI. J was trimmed by 9 bases and V by 2 bases; bases with no gene match: 4. CDR3 DNA: TGTGCCAGCTCACCAGGGCAGGGGGTGCCCCAGCATTTT. Amino acid sequence: CASSPGQGVPQHF. The variable domain in full, with the rest retrieved from reference TRBV18 and TRBJ1-5, is NAGVMQNPRHLVRRRGQEARLRCSPMKGHSHVYWYRQLPEEGLKFMVYLQKENIIDESGMPKERFSAEFPKEGPSILRIQQVVRGDSAAYFCASSPGQGVPQHFGDGTRLSIL.

The rearrangement joins TRBV4-3 to TRBJ2-1; 7 bases fit TRBD2. J lost 0 bases, V lost 4 bases, and 3 bases had no gene match. Germline loops: CDR1 LGHNA, CDR2 YSLEER. The CDR3 totals 15 residues. The CDR3 DNA reads TGCGCCAGCAGCCTCCCGGGGGGCTCCTACAATGAGCAGTTCTTC. Its translation: CASSLPGGSYNEQFF.

The chain joins TRBV10-3 to TRBJ2-2, with 10 bases aligning to TRBD2. Germline V CDR1 and CDR2: ENHRY, SYGVKD. The V segment lost 4 bases and the J segment 5 bases; nucleotides outside the gene matches: 10. This CDR3 is 17 amino acids long. The CDR3 here is CAISAAGGPGRTGELFF. CDR3 nucleotides: TGTGCCATCAGTGCAGCGGGAGGGCCGGGGAGGACCGGGGAGCTGTTTTTT.